Given below is one TCR beta chain in context. Its specificity is not known. The data stem from a study of shared clonotypes between healthy human individuals. The table came from immunoSEQ multiplex PCR; TCRdb's copy has only in-frame clones and leaves some out. The sample lists 2 million or so clones, roughly 94% occurring once. Study-wide findings and caveats: Naive CD4 clonotype sharing across several donors was about 5.3%. Naive subsets typically showed greater estimated richness than memory subsets.

Per germline, CDR1 MNHEY and CDR2 SVGAGI. There are 15 residues in the CDR3. V gave up 6 bases and J gave up 2 bases, with 14 bases separating them. This sequence was found in a man aged 18-30 years in good health. V gene TRBV6-5 combines with J gene TRBJ1-3, with TRBD1 as a possible D gene (6 bases). Material for sequencing was naive CD4+ T cells sorted from blood. Described subset: CD45RA+ positively selected. The CDR3 loop reads CASRGGPAAGNTIYF. The CDR3 DNA follows: TGTGCCAGCAGGGGGGGGCCGGCCGCTGGAAACACCATATATTTT.